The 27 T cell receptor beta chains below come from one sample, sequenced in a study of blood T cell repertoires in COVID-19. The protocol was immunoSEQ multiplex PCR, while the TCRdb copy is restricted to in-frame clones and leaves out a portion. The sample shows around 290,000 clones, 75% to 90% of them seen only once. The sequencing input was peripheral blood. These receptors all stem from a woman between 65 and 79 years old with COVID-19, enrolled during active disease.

The CDR3 DNA follows: TGTGCCAGCTCACCTGGGCAGGGGGCCTTCGCCTCTGGAAACACCATATATTTT. Encoded protein: CASSPGQGAFASGNTIYF. This sequence joins TRBV18 and TRBJ1-3; TRBD1 aligns across 8 bases. This CDR3 is built from 18 residues. Germline V CDR1 and CDR2: KGHSH, LQKENI. Losses at the gene ends were 3 bases for V and 0 bases for J; bases not matched to a gene: 10.

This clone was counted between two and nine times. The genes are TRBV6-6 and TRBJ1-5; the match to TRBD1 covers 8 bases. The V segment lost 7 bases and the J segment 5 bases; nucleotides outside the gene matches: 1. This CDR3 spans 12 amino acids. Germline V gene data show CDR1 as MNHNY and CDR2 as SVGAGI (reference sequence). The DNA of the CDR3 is TGTGCCAGCAAGACAGGGGATCAGCCCCAGCATTTT. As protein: CASKTGDQPQHF.

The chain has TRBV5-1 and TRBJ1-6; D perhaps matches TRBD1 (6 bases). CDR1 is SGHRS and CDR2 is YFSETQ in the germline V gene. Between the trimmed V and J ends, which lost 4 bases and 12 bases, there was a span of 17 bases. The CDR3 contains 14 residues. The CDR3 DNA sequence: TGCGCCAGCAGCCCCGAGAGGGGGGGACGACCCCTCCACTTT. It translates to CASSPERGGRPLHF.

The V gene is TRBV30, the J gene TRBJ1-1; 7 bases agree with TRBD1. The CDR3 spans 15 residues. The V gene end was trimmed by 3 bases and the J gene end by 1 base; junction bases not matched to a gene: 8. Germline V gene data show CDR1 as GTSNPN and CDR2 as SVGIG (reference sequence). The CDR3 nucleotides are TGTGCCTGGAGCCTCCGGGACAGAAAGAACACTGAAGCTTTCTTT. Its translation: CAWSLRDRKNTEAFF.

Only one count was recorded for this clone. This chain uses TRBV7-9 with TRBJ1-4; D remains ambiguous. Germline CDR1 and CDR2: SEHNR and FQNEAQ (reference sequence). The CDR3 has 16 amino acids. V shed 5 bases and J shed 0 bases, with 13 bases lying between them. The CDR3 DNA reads TGTGCCAGCAGCCGCGCGAGGGTTGCAACTAATGAAAAACTGTTTTTT. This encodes CASSRARVATNEKLFF.

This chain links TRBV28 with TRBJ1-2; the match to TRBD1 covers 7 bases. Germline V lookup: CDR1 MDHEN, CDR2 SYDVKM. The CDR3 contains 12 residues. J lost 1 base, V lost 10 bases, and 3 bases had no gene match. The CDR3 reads CATGQSNYGYTF. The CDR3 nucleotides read TGTGCCACGGGACAGAGTAACTATGGCTACACCTTC.

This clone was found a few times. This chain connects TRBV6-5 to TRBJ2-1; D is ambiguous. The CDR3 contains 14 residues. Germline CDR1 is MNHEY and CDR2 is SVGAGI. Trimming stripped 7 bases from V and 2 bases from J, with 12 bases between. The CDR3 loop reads CASTQNSTYNEQFF. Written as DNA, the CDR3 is TGTGCCAGCACCCAAAACTCTACCTACAATGAGCAGTTCTTC.

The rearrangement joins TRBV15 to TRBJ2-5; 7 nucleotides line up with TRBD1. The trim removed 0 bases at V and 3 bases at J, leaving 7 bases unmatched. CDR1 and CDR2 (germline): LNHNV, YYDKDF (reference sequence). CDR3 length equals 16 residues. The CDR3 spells CATSRDEGAREETQYF. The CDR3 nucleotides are TGTGCCACCAGCAGAGATGAGGGGGCGCGAGAAGAGACCCAGTACTTC.

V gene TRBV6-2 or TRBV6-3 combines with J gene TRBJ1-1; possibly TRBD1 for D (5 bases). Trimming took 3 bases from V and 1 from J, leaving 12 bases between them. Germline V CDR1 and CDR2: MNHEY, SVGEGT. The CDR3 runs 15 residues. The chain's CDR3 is CASSYRTGPNTEAFF. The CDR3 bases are TGTGCCAGCAGTTATCGTACAGGCCCGAACACTGAAGCTTTCTTT.

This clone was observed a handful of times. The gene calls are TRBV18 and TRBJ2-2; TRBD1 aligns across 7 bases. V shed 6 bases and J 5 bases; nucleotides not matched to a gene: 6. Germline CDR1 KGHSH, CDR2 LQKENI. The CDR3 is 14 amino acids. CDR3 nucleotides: TGTGCCAGCTCGGGGGACAGCCCGACCGGGGAGCTGTTTTTT. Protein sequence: CASSGDSPTGELFF.

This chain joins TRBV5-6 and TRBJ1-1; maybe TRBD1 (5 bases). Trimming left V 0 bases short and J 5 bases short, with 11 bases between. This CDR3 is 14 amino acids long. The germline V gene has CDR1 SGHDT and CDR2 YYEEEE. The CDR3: CASSLAGGYTEAFF. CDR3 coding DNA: TGTGCCAGCAGCTTGGCGGGGGGATATACTGAAGCTTTCTTT.

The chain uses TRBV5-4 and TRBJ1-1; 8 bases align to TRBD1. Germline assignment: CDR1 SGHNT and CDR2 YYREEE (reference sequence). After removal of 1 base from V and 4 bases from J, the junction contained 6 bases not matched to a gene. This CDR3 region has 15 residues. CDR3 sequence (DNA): TGTGCCAGCAGCTTGAAAAAAACAGGGGGCACTGAAGCTTTCTTT. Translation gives CASSLKKTGGTEAFF.

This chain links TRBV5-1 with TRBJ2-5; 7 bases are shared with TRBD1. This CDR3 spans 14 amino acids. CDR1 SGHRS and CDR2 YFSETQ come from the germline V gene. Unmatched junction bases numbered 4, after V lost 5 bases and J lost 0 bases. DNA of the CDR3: TGCGCCAGCAGGCAGGGACAGCACCAAGAGACCCAGTACTTC. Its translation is CASRQGQHQETQYF.

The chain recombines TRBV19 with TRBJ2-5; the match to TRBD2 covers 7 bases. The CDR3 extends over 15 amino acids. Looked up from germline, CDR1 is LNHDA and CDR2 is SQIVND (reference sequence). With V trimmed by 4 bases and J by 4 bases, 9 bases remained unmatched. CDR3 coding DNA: TGTGCCAGTAGTAGCGGGGGAGAGCCGGGAGAGACCCAGTACTTC. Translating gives CASSSGGEPGETQYF.

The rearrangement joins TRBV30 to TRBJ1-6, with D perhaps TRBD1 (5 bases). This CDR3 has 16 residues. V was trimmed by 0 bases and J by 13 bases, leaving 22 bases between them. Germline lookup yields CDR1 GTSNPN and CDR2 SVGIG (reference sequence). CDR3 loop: CAWSVPGGWNPLPLHF. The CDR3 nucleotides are TGTGCCTGGAGTGTACCCGGGGGTTGGAACCCCCTCCCCCTCCACTTT.

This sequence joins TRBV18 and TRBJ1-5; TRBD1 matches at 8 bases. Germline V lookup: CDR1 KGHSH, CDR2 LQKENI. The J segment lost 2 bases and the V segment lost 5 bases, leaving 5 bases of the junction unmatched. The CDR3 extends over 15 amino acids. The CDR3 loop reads CASSRTGIGNQPQHF. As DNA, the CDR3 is TGTGCCAGCTCAAGGACAGGGATCGGCAATCAGCCCCAGCATTTT.

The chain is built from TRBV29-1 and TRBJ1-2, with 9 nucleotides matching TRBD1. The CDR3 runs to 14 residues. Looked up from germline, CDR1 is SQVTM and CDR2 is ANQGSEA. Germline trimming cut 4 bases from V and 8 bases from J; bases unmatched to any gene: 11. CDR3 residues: CSVGRQGEARGYTF. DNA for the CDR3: TGCAGCGTTGGTCGACAGGGGGAGGCGCGGGGCTACACCTTC.

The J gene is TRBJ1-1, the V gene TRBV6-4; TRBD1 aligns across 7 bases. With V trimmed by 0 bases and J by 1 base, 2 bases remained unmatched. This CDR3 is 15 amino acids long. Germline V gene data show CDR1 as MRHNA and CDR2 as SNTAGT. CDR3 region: CASSDSNRGNTEAFF. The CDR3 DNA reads TGTGCCAGCAGTGACTCGAACAGGGGGAACACTGAAGCTTTCTTT.

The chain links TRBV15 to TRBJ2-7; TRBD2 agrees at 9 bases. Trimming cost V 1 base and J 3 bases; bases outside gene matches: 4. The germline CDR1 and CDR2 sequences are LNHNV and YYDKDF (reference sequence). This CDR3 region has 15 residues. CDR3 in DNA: TGTGCCACCAGCAGAGGTGCAGCGGGGGGCTACGAGCAGTACTTC. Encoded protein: CATSRGAAGGYEQYF.

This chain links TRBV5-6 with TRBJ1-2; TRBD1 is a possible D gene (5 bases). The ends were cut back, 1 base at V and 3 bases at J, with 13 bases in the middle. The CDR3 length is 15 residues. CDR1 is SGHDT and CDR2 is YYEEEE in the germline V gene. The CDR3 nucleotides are TGTGCCAGCAGCTTGTTTCCAGGGATAGACTATGGCTACACCTTC. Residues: CASSLFPGIDYGYTF.

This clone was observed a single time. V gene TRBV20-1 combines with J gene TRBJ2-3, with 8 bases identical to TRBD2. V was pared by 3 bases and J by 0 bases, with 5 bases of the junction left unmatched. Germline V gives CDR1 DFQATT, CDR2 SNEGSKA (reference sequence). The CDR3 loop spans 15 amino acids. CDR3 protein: CSASPAGGSTDTQYF. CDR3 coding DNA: TGCAGTGCTAGTCCCGCGGGGGGCAGCACAGATACGCAGTATTTT.

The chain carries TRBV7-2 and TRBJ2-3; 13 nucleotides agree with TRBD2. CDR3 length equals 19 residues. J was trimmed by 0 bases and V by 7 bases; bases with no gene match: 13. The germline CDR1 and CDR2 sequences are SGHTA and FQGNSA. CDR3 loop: CASKGITSGGATSTDTQYF. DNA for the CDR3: TGTGCCAGCAAAGGGATTACTAGCGGGGGGGCTACTAGCACAGATACGCAGTATTTT.

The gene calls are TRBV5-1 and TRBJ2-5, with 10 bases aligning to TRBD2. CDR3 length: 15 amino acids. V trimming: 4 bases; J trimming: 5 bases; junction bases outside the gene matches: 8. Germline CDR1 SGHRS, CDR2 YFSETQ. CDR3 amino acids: CASSLSGGARETQYF. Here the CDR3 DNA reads TGCGCCAGCAGCCTAAGCGGGGGGGCGAGGGAGACCCAGTACTTC. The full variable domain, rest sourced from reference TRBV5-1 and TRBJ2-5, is KAGVTQTPRYLIKTRGQQVTLSCSPISGHRSVSWYQQTPGQGLQFLFEYFSETQRNKGNFPGRFSGRQFSNSRSEMNVSTLELGDSALYLCASSLSGGARETQYFGPGTRLLVL.

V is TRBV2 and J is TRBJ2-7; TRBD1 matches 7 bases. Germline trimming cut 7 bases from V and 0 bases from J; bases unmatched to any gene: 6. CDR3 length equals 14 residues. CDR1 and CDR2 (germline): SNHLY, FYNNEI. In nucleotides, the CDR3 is TGTGCCAGCAAGGAATGGGACAGCTCCTACGAGCAGTACTTC. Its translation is CASKEWDSSYEQYF.

The CDR3 protein is CASSDRTGGYGYTF. CDR3 nucleotide sequence: TGCGCCAGCAGCGATCGGACGGGGGGCTATGGCTACACCTTC. The genes are TRBV5-1 and TRBJ1-2; perhaps TRBD1 as D (5 bases). The CDR3 consists of 14 residues. V shed 4 bases and J shed 4 bases, with 14 bases lying between them. Per germline, CDR1 SGHRS and CDR2 YFSETQ.

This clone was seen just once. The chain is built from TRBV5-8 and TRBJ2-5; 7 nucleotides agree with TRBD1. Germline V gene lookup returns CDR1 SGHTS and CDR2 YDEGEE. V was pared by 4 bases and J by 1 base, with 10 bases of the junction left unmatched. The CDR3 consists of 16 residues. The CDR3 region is CASSPRAGGFQETQYF. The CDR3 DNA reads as TGTGCCAGCAGCCCGAGGGCAGGGGGTTTCCAAGAGACCCAGTACTTC.

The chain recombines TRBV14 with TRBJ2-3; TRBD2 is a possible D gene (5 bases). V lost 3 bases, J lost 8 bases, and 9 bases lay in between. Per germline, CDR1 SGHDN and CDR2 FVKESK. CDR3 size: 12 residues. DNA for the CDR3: TGTGCCAGCAGCCAGGTAGAGGGTACGCAGTATTTT. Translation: CASSQVEGTQYF. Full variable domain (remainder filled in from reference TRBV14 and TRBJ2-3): EAGVTQFPSHSVIEKGQTVTLRCDPISGHDNLYWYRRVMGKEIKFLLHFVKESKQDESGMPNNRFLAERTGGTYSTLKVQPAELEDSGVYFCASSQVEGTQYFGPGTRLTVL.